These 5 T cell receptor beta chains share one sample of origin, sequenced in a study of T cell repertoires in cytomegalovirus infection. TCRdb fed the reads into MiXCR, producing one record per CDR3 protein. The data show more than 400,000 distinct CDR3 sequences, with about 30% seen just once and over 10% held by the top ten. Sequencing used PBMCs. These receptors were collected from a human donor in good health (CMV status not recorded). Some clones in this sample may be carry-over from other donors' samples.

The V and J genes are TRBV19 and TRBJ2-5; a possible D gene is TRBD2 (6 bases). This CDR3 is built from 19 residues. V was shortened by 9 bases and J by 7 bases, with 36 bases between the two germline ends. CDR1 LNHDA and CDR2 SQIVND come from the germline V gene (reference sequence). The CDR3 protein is CASLITVTRDSACVGTQYF. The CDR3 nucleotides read TGTGCCAGCCTGATTACCGTTACCCGGGACTCGGCCTGCGTGGGGACCCAGTACTTC.

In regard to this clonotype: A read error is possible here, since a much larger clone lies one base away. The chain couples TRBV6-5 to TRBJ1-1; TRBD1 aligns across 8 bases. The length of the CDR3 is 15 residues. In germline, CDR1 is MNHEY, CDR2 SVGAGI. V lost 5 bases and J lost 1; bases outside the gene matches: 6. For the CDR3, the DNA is TGTGCCAGCAGTACCGACAGGGGACCGAACACTGAAGCTTTCTTT. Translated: CASSTDRGPNTEAFF.

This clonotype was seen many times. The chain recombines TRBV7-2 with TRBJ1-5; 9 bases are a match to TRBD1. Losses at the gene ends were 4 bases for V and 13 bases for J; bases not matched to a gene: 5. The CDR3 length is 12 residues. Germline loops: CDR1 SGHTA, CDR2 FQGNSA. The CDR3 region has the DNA TGTGCCAGCAGCTCCAGGACAGGGGTACAGCATTTT. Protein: CASSSRTGVQHF.

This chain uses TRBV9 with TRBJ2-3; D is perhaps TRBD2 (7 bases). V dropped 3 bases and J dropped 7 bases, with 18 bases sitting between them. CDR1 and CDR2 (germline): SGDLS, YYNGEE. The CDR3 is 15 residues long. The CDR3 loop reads CASSEGGLAGYTQYF. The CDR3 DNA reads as TGTGCCAGCAGCGAGGGGGGATTAGCGGGTTATACGCAGTATTTT.

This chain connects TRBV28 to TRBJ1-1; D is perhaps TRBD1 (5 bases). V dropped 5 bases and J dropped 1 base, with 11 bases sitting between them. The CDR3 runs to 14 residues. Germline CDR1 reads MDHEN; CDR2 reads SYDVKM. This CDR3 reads CASSTGHWNTEAFF. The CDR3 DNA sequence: TGTGCCAGCAGTACCGGACACTGGAACACTGAAGCTTTCTTT.